The entry below gives a single T cell receptor beta chain sequence along with its context. Its antigen is not identified. Both TRBC1 and TRBC2 were covered by a beta constant-region primer of two equimolar oligonucleotides. Four rounds of PCR amplified the ligated cDNA using nested alpha and beta constant-region primers plus SP2. TCRdb re-analysed the UMI-ligation and nested PCR reads in MiXCR, keeping a single row per CDR3 protein. Here the sample spans about 150,000 distinct CDR3 sequences, under 25% being singletons. The data were taken from a study of naive and memory T cell subsets. Broader study findings: There was no ground truth to check naive and memory subset results. Over 90% of naive TCR sequences appeared only once, unlike memory subsets. Possibly reflecting memory cells re-expressing CD45RA, a few larger clonotypes occurred in naive repertoires, especially CD8.

Four subsets defined by CD45RA and CD27 were sorted after CD3, CD4, CD8 and live/dead staining. Germline values: CDR1 MNHNY, CDR2 SVGAGI (reference sequence). Trimming cost V 3 bases and J 2 bases, with 10 bases left between them. The CDR3 runs 15 residues. This clonotype was obtained from a human donor in good health. The chain carries TRBV6-6 and TRBJ1-4; D is perhaps TRBD1 (6 bases). The sequenced material came from naive CD4+ T cells from blood. DNA of the CDR3: TGTGCCAGCAGTTATGGGGGGCATACTAATGAAAAACTGTTTTTT. Translated, it gives CASSYGGHTNEKLFF.